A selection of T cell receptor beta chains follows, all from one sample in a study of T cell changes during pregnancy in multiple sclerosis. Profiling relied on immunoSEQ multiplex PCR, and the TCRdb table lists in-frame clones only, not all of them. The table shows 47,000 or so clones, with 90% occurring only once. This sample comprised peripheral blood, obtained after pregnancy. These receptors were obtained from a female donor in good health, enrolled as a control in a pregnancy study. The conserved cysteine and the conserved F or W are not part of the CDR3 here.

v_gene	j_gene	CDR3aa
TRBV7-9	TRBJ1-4	ASSSPRRDRGNEKLF
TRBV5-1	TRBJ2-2	ASSFGGQGLTNTGELF
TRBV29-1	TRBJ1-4	SVVGVTNEKLF
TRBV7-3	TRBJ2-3	ASSLGKRGADTDTQY
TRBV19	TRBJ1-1	ASSIVPGRIRTRSEAF
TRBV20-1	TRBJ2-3	SAGTRDTQY
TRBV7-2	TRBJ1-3	ASSRRQNLNGNTIY
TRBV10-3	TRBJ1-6	AISESGDSPLH
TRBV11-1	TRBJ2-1	ASSFNGQGPNF
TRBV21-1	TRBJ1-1	ASSPRDTEAF
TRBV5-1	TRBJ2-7	ASSLGAQPMEQY
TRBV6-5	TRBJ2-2	ASSYSLSGNTGELF
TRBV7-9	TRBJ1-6	ASSAMGGSSYNSPLH
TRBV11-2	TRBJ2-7	ASSLGPPRRGAHYEQY
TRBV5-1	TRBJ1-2	ASSLTTGGDGYT
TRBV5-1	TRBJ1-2	ASSLGTASRGYT
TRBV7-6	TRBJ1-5	ASSLTGVGNQPQH
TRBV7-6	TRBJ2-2	ASSPRHSTGELF
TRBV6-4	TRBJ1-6	ASSDSPGGSPLH
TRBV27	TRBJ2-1	ASSLGAGPSYNEQF